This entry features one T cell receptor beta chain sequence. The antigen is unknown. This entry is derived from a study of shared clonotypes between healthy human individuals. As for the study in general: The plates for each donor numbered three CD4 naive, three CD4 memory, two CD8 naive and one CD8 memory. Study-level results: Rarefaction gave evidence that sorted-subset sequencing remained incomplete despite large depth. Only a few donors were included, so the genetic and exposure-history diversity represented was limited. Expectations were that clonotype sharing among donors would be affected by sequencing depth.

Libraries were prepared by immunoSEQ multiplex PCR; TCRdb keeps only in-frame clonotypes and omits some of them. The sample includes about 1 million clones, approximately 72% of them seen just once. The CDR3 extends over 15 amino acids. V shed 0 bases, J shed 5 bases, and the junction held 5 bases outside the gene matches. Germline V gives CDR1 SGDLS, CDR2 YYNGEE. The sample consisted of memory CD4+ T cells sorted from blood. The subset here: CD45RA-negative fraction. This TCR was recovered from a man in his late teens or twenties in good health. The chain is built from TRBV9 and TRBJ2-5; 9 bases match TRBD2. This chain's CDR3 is CASSVGSGGWETQYF. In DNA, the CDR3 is TGTGCCAGCAGCGTAGGAAGCGGGGGGTGGGAGACCCAGTACTTC.